These 12 T cell receptor beta chains originate from one sample sequenced in a study of T cell changes during pregnancy in multiple sclerosis. The assay was immunoSEQ multiplex PCR, and TCRdb's table has in-frame clones only and misses some. Of fewer than 40,000 clones listed, around 93% were seen once; the top ten hold about 0.37%. Sample: CD4+ T cells from peripheral blood mononuclear cells, taken after pregnancy. The source is a female donor with multiple sclerosis, enrolled in a pregnancy study.

The gene calls are TRBV10-3 and TRBJ1-6; 8 bases map to TRBD1. The CDR3 extends over 17 amino acids. Germline V gene lookup returns CDR1 ENHRY and CDR2 SYGVKD. J lost 2 bases, V lost 1 base, and 4 bases had no gene match. CDR3 nucleotides: TGTGCCATCAGTGAGTTAGACAGGGGCCCCTATAATTCACCCCTCCACTTT. Translating it yields CAISELDRGPYNSPLHF.

The chain is built from TRBV5-6 and TRBJ1-1; TRBD1 might be the D (6 bases). Germline-derived CDR1 and CDR2 are SGHDT and YYEEEE. Trimming removed 2 bases at V and 1 base at J, with 9 bases between. This CDR3 spans 14 amino acids. The DNA of the CDR3 is TGTGCCAGCAGCTTCCTGACAGGGAACACTGAAGCTTTCTTT. It translates to CASSFLTGNTEAFF.

This clone was recorded only once. The chain couples TRBV7-3 to TRBJ2-1; 10 nucleotides agree with TRBD2. The CDR3 runs 15 residues. V trimming: 4 bases; J trimming: 8 bases; junction bases outside the gene matches: 8. Germline V CDR1 and CDR2: SGHTA, FQGTGA. In nucleotides, the CDR3 is TGTGCCAGCAGCTCCGAGCGGGGGGGCCTGGATGAGCAGTTCTTC. This sequence encodes CASSSERGGLDEQFF. Complete variable domain (other parts from reference TRBV7-3 and TRBJ2-1): GAGVSQTPSNKVTEKGKYVELRCDPISGHTALYWYRQSLGQGPEFLIYFQGTGAADDSGLPNDRFFAVRPEGSVSTLKIQRTERGDSAVYLCASSSERGGLDEQFFGPGTRLTVL.

The V and J genes are TRBV6-5 and TRBJ1-1; D is unclear. Germline CDR1 reads MNHEY; CDR2 reads SVGAGI. The CDR3 extends over 14 amino acids. The ends were cut back, 3 bases at V and 5 bases at J, with 13 bases in the middle. The CDR3 DNA sequence: TGTGCCAGCAGTTATAGGCAGGCTGAAACTGAAGCTTTCTTT. It is translated as CASSYRQAETEAFF.

The CDR3 loop is CASHSQGSGNTIYF. CDR3 bases: TGTGCCAGTCACAGCCAGGGATCTGGAAACACCATATATTTT. The chain is built from TRBV19 and TRBJ1-3; D possibly corresponds to TRBD1 (5 bases). CDR3 size: 14 residues. Trimming took 8 bases from V and 1 from J, leaving 12 bases between them. Germline V gene sequence: CDR1 LNHDA, CDR2 SQIVND (reference sequence).

The gene calls are TRBV11-2 and TRBJ2-3, with D hard to call. There are 14 residues in the CDR3. Trimming took off 1 base at V and 6 bases at J, with 11 bases between the two ends. Germline V gene sequence: CDR1 SGHAT, CDR2 FQNNGV. CDR3 region: CASSLADPRDTQYF. CDR3 in DNA: TGTGCCAGCAGCTTAGCCGACCCTAGGGATACGCAGTATTTT.

This chain uses TRBV7-8 with TRBJ1-1; no clear D. CDR1 SGHVS and CDR2 FQNEAQ come from the germline V gene. This CDR3 has 15 residues. Deletions cut 5 bases from V and 1 base from J, with 14 bases between. CDR3: CASSNLVGWNTEAFF. Here the CDR3 DNA reads TGTGCCAGCAGCAATTTAGTCGGGTGGAACACTGAAGCTTTCTTT.

The chain recombines TRBV18 with TRBJ1-1; possible D gene TRBD1, 6 bases. V was clipped by 1 base and J by 3 bases, with 12 bases between them. The CDR3 extends over 15 amino acids. The germline V gene encodes CDR1 KGHSH and CDR2 LQKENI. The CDR3 protein is CASSPQATGHTEAFF. CDR3 in DNA: TGTGCCAGCTCACCACAGGCGACAGGACACACTGAAGCTTTCTTT. Complete variable domain (other parts from reference TRBV18 and TRBJ1-1): NAGVMQNPRHLVRRRGQEARLRCSPMKGHSHVYWYRQLPEEGLKFMVYLQKENIIDESGMPKERFSAEFPKEGPSILRIQQVVRGDSAAYFCASSPQATGHTEAFFGQGTRLTVV.

The genes are TRBV7-3 and TRBJ2-5; possible D gene TRBD1, 5 bases. CDR1 is SGHTA and CDR2 is FQGTGA in the germline V gene. V was clipped by 2 bases and J by 2 bases, with 12 bases between them. This CDR3 is 15 amino acids long. CDR3: CASSLGLQGQETQYF. In nucleotides, the CDR3 is TGTGCCAGCAGCTTAGGGCTGCAGGGTCAAGAGACCCAGTACTTC.

This clone has a single count. The chain joins TRBV19 to TRBJ1-1; 9 bases match TRBD1. Germline V gives CDR1 LNHDA, CDR2 SQIVND (reference sequence). J was trimmed by 4 bases and V by 5 bases; bases with no gene match: 14. The CDR3 contains 17 residues. The CDR3 protein is CASSRWGGGTGRTEAFF. DNA of the CDR3: TGTGCCAGTAGTCGATGGGGGGGAGGGACAGGGCGCACTGAAGCTTTCTTT.

The chain links TRBV2 to TRBJ2-5; D is undetermined. Trimming pared 6 bases from V and 5 bases from J, leaving 10 bases between. The CDR3 sequence is 12 residues long. CDR1 and CDR2 from the germline V gene are SNHLY and FYNNEI. CDR3 sequence: CASRILGETQYF. The CDR3 DNA reads as TGTGCCAGCAGGATCCTCGGGGAGACCCAGTACTTC. The full variable domain, completed using reference TRBV2 and TRBJ2-5, is EPEVTQTPSHQVTQMGQEVILRCVPISNHLYFYWYRQILGQKVEFLVSFYNNEISEKSEIFDDQFSVERPDGSNFTLKIRSTKLEDSAMYFCASRILGETQYFGPGTRLLVL.

In regard to this clone: Germline is not matched at one junction end, which may reflect a read error. The CDR3 spells CASREEFGQINTEAFF. CDR3 DNA: TGTGCCAGCAGGGAAGAATTTGGACAGATAAACACTGAAGCTTTCTTT. The chain combines TRBV6-1 with TRBJ1-1; D may be TRBD1 (6 bases). The CDR3 runs to 16 residues. Germline loops: CDR1 MNHNS, CDR2 SASEGT.